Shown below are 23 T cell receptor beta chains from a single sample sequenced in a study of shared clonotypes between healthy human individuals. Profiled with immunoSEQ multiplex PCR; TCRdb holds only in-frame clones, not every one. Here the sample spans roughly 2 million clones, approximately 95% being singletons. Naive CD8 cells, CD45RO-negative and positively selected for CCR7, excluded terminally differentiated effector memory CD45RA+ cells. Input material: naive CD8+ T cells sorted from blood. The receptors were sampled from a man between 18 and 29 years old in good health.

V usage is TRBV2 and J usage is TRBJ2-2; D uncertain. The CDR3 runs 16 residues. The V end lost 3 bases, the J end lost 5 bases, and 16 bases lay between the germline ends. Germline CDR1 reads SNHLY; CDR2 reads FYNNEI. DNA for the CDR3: TGTGCCAGCAGTGAGTTGGCAAACACCGTTACCGGGGAGCTGTTTTTT. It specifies CASSELANTVTGELFF. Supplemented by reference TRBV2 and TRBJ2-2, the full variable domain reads EPEVTQTPSHQVTQMGQEVILRCVPISNHLYFYWYRQILGQKVEFLVSFYNNEISEKSEIFDDQFSVERPDGSNFTLKIRSTKLEDSAMYFCASSELANTVTGELFFGEGSRLTVL.

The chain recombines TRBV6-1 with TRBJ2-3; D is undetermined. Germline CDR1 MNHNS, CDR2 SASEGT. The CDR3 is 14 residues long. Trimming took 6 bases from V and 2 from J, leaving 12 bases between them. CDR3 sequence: CASSAPEDTDTQYF. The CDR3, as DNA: TGTGCCAGCAGCGCCCCGGAAGACACAGATACGCAGTATTTT.

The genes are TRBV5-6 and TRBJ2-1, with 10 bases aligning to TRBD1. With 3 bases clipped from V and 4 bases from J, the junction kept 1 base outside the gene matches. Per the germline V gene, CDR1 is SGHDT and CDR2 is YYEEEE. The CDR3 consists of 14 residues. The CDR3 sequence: CASSWTGGYNEQFF. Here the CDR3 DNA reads TGTGCCAGCAGCTGGACAGGGGGGTACAATGAGCAGTTCTTC.

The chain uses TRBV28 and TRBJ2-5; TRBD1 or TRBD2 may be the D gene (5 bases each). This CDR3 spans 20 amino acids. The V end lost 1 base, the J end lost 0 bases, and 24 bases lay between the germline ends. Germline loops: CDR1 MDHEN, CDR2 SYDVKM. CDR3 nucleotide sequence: TGTGCCAGCAGTTTATCCCCCCAGGTGGGGGAGTTCTCGTACCAAGAGACCCAGTACTTC. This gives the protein CASSLSPQVGEFSYQETQYF.

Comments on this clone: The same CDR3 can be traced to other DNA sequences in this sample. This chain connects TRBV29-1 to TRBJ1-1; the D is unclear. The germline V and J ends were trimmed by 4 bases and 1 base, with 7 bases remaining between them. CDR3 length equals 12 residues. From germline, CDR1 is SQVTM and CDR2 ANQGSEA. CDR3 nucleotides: TGCAGCGTTGTGGAGCAGAACACTGAAGCTTTCTTT. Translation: CSVVEQNTEAFF.

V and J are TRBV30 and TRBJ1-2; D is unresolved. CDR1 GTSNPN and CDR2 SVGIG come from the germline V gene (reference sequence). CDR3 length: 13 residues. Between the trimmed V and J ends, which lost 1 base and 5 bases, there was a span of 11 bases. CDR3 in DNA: TGTGCCTGGAGTGCGGTAGCGGGTTATGGCTACACCTTC. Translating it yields CAWSAVAGYGYTF.

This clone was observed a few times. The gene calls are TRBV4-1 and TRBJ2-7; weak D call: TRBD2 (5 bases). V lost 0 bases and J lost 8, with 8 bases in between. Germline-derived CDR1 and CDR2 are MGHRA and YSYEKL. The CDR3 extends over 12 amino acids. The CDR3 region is CASSQDSAQQYF. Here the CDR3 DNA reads TGCGCCAGCAGCCAAGATAGCGCTCAGCAGTACTTC.

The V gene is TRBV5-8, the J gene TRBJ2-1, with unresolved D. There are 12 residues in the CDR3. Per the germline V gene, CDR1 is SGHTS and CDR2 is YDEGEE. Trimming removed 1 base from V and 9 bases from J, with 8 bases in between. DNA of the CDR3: TGTGCCAGCAGCTTGTCGGCGGTTGAGCAGTTCTTC. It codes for CASSLSAVEQFF.

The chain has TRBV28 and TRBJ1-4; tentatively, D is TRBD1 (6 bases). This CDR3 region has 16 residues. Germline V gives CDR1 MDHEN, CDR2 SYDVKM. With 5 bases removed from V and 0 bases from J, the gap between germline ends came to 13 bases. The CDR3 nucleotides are TGTGCCAGCAGTCCCTGGGACACCTCAACTAATGAAAAACTGTTTTTT. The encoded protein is CASSPWDTSTNEKLFF.

In nucleotides, the CDR3 is TGTGCCAGCAGCCAAGCCCTGTCCTCTGGAAACACCATATATTTT. Amino acids: CASSQALSSGNTIYF. The genes are TRBV5-6 and TRBJ1-3; D is undetermined. Germline CDR1 is SGHDT and CDR2 is YYEEEE. V was cut by 4 bases and J by 0 bases, with 11 bases left in between. The CDR3 is 15 residues long. Full variable domain (remainder filled in from reference TRBV5-6 and TRBJ1-3): DAGVTQSPTHLIKTRGQQVTLRCSPKSGHDTVSWYQQALGQGPQFIFQYYEEEERQRGNFPDRFSGHQFPNYSSELNVNALLLGDSALYLCASSQALSSGNTIYFGEGSWLTVV.

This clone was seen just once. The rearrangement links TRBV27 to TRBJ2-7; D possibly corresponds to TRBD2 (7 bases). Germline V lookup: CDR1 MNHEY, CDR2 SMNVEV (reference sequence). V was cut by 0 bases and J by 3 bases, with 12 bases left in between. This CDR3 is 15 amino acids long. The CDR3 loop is CASSLSGGGDYEQYF. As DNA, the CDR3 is TGTGCCAGCAGTTTATCGGGCGGGGGCGACTACGAGCAGTACTTC.

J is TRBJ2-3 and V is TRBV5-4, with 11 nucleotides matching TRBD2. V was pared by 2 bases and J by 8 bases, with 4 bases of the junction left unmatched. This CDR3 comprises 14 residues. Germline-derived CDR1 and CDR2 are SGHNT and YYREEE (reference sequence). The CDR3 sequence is CASSLLAGDGTQYF. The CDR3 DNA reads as TGTGCCAGCAGCTTACTAGCGGGAGACGGTACGCAGTATTTT.

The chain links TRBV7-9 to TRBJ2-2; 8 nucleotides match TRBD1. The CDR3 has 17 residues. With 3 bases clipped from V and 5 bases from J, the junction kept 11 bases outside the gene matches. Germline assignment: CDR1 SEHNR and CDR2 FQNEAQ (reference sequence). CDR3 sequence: CASSFIARDRWTGELFF. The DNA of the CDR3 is TGTGCCAGCAGCTTTATCGCCCGGGACAGGTGGACCGGGGAGCTGTTTTTT.

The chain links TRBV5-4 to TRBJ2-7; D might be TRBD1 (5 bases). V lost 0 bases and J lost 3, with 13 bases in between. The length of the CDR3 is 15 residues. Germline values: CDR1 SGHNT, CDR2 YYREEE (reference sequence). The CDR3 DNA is TGTGCCAGCAGCTTGGGCCAGGGTAAGGGCTACGAGCAGTACTTC. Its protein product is CASSLGQGKGYEQYF.

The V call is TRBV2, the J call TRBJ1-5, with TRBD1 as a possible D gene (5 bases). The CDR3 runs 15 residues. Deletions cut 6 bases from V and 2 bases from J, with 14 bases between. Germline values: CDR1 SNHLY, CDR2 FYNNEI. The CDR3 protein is CASRSQGDGNQPQHF. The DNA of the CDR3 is TGTGCCAGCAGAAGCCAGGGCGACGGCAATCAGCCCCAGCATTTT.

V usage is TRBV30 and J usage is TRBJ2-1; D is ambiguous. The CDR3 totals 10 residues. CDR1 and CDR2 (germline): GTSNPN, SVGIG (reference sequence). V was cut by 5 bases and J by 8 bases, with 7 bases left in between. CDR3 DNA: TGTGCCTGGGGGGTTTATGAGCAGTTCTTC. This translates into CAWGVYEQFF.

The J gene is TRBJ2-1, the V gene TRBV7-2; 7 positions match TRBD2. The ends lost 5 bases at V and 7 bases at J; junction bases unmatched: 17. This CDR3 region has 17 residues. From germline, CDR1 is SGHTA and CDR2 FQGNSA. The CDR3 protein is CASSPGLGGVVKNEQFF. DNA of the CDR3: TGTGCCAGCAGCCCAGGACTAGGTGGGGTGGTAAAAAATGAGCAGTTCTTC.

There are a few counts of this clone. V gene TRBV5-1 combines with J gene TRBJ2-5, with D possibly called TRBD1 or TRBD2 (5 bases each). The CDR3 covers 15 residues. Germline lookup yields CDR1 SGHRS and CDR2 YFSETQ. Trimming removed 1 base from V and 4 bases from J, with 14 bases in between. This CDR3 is CASSLTQGGGETQYF. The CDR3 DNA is TGCGCCAGCAGCTTGACGCAGGGCGGAGGAGAGACCCAGTACTTC.

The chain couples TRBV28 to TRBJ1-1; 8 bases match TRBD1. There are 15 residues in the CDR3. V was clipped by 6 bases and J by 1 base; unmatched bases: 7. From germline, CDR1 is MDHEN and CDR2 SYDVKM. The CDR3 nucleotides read TGTGCCAGCAGCCAAGACAGGGGCGGGAACACTGAAGCTTTCTTT. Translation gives CASSQDRGGNTEAFF.

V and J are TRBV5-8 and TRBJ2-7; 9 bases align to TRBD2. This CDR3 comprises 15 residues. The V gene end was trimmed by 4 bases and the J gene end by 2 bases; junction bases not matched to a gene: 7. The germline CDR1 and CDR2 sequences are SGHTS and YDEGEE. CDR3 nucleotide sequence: TGTGCCAGCAGCCGAAGGGCGGGAGGGACCTACGAGCAGTACTTC. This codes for CASSRRAGGTYEQYF. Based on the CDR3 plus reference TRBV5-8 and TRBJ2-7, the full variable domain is EAGVTQSPTHLIKTRGQQATLRCSPISGHTSVYWYQQALGLGLQFLLWYDEGEERNRGNFPPRFSGRQFPNYSSELNVNALELEDSALYLCASSRRAGGTYEQYFGPGTRLTVT.

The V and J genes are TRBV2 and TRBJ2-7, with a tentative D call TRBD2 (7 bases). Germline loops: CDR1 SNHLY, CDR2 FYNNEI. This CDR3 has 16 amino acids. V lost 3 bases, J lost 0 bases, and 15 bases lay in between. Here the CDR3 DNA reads TGTGCCAGCAGTGAGGGGGGAGGGGGTCCCTCCTACGAGCAGTACTTC. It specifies CASSEGGGGPSYEQYF.

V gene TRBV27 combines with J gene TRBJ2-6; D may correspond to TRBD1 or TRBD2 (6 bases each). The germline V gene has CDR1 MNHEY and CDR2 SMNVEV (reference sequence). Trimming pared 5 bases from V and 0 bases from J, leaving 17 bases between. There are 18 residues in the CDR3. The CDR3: CASSPTGPGGSGANVLTF. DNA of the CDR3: TGTGCCAGCAGTCCTACAGGGCCCGGGGGCTCTGGGGCCAACGTCCTGACTTTC.

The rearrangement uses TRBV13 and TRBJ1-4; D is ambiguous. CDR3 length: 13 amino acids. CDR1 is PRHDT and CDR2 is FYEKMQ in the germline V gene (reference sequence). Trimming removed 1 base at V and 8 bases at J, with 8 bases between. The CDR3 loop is CASSLVGEEKLFF. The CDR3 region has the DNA TGTGCCAGCAGCTTAGTTGGTGAGGAAAAACTGTTTTTT.